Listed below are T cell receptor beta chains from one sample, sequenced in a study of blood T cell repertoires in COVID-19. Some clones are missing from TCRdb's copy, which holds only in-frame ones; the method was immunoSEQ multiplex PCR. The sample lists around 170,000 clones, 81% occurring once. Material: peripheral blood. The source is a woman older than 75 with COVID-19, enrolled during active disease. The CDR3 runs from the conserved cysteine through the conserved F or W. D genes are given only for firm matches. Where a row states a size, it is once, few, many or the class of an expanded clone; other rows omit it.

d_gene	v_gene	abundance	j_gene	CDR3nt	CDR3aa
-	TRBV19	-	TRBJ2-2	TGTGCCAGTAACCAAGCGGCGACCGGGGAGCTGTTTTTT	CASNQAATGELFF
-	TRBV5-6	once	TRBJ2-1	TGTGCCAGCAGCTTGATTTCCTCAGGCAATGAGCAGTTCTTC	CASSLISSGNEQFF
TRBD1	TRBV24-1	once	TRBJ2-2	TGTGCCACTGGGGGGCAGGGGGCGATCCGGGAGCTGTTTTTT	CATGGQGAIRELFF
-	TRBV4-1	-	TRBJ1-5	TGCGCCAGCAGCCTCGGCGGGACTCAGCCCCAGCATTTT	CASSLGGTQPQHF
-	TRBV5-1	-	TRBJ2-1	TGCGCCAGCAGCTTGGTAACAGCTTACAATGAGCAGTTCTTC	CASSLVTAYNEQFF
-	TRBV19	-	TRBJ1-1	TGTGCCAGTAGGGCCGCCTCAGGGGTGAACACTGAAGCTTTCTTT	CASRAASGVNTEAFF
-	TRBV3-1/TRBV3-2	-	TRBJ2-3	TGTGCCAGCAGCCCAGGGGTGACAGTTGGAGATACGCAGTATTTT	CASSPGVTVGDTQYF
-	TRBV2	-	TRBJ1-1	TGTGCCAGCAGCACTGAAACGAACACTGAAGCTTTCTTT	CASSTETNTEAFF
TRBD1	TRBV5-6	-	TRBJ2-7	TGTGCCAGCAGCTTCAGGACAGGGTCCCACGAGCAGTACTTC	CASSFRTGSHEQYF
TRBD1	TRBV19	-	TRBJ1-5	TGTGCCAGTAGTTCCTACAGGGGAACGAATCAGCCCCAGCATTTT	CASSSYRGTNQPQHF
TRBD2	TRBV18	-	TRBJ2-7	TGTGCCAGCTCACAGGGACTAGAGTTTTACGAGCAGTACTTC	CASSQGLEFYEQYF